The source of this T cell receptor (beta chain) is a study of cytomegalovirus exposure and HLA in healthy donors. Broader study findings: Presence/absence results assume similar sequencing depth per donor, which may not hold.

PCR used 60 Vbeta primers and 13 Jbeta primers. Profiling relied on immunoSEQ multiplex PCR, and the TCRdb table lists in-frame clones only, not all of them. Of about 90,000 clones listed, around two thirds are singletons. The CDR3 has 18 residues. The V gene lost 0 bases and the J gene lost 4 bases, with 20 bases spanning the gap. Germline assignment: CDR1 SGDLS and CDR2 YYNGEE. Concerning this clone itself: Its antigen is unknown.

This receptor was taken from a woman younger than 45 in good health and CMV-seropositive. The rearrangement uses TRBV9 and TRBJ1-3; no clear D. Material: PBMCs. The CDR3 sequence: CASSVEKAGSRVGNTIYF. CDR3 nucleotides: TGTGCCAGCAGCGTAGAAAAGGCGGGGAGTCGTGTGGGAAACACCATATATTTT.